A selection of T cell receptor beta chains follows, all from one sample in a study of T cell repertoires in cytomegalovirus infection. Each CDR3 protein gets one entry after TCRdb re-called the reads with MiXCR. In the table there are nearly 650,000 distinct CDR3 sequences, 20% to 25% of which are singletons. Sequenced material: CD8+ T cells from PBMCs. Source of these receptors: a human donor in good health (CMV status not recorded). Some clones in this sample may be carry-over from other donors' samples. Both conserved end residues are part of each CDR3. Each record gives: D gene, clone size, J gene, V gene, CDR3 DNA, CDR3 protein. D genes are given only for firm matches. Part of the rows lack a size; the others show once, few, many or a class for expanded clones.

d_call: NA; clone_size: NA; j_call: TRBJ2-1; v_call: TRBV29-1; cdr3_nt: TGCAGCGTTGAGTGGCAGGGGGGCCGCAATGAGCAGTTCTTC; cdr3_aa: CSVEWQGGRNEQFF
d_call: TRBD2; clone_size: many; j_call: TRBJ2-3; v_call: TRBV6-2/TRBV6-3; cdr3_nt: TGTGCCAGCAGTTACCCAGCGGGGGTAACAGATACGCAGTATTTT; cdr3_aa: CASSYPAGVTDTQYF
d_call: TRBD1; clone_size: few; j_call: TRBJ1-2; v_call: TRBV15; cdr3_nt: TGTGCCACCAGCAGAGATGGGGACAGGGAAGGCTACACCTTC; cdr3_aa: CATSRDGDREGYTF
d_call: NA; clone_size: NA; j_call: TRBJ2-3; v_call: TRBV29-1; cdr3_nt: TGCAGCACTCTTTGGGGAAATACGCAGTATTTT; cdr3_aa: CSTLWGNTQYF
d_call: NA; clone_size: few; j_call: TRBJ2-5; v_call: TRBV29-1; cdr3_nt: TGCAGCGTTGAAAAGAGGGACCAAGAGACCCAGTACTTC; cdr3_aa: CSVEKRDQETQYF
d_call: NA; clone_size: NA; j_call: TRBJ1-5; v_call: TRBV2; cdr3_nt: TGTGCCAGCAGTGAAGCCAGGGTCAGACGACAGCCCCAGCATTTT; cdr3_aa: CASSEARVRRQPQHF
d_call: NA; clone_size: few; j_call: TRBJ2-5; v_call: TRBV20-1; cdr3_nt: TGCAGTGTTGGGCTTGTGACCCAGTACTTC; cdr3_aa: CSVGLVTQYF
d_call: NA; clone_size: few; j_call: TRBJ2-4; v_call: TRBV5-6; cdr3_nt: TGTGCCAGCAGCTTTTTCACGGGGCTAGCCAAAAACATTCAGTACTTC; cdr3_aa: CASSFFTGLAKNIQYF
d_call: TRBD2; clone_size: NA; j_call: TRBJ2-5; v_call: TRBV2; cdr3_nt: TGTGCCTGTCCGGGGGGGGGTGAGACCCAGTACTTC; cdr3_aa: CACPGGGETQYF
d_call: NA; clone_size: few; j_call: TRBJ1-2; v_call: TRBV27; cdr3_nt: TGTGCCAGCAGTTTATTGGGAAATTTCGACTATGGCTACACCTTC; cdr3_aa: CASSLLGNFDYGYTF
d_call: NA; clone_size: few; j_call: TRBJ1-2; v_call: TRBV7-9; cdr3_nt: TGTGCCAGCAGCTTAGGACGGCGTGATAACTATGGCTACACCTTC; cdr3_aa: CASSLGRRDNYGYTF
d_call: TRBD1; clone_size: NA; j_call: TRBJ2-7; v_call: TRBV2; cdr3_nt: TGTGCCTGCACACAGGGGCCCTACGAGCAGTACTTC; cdr3_aa: CACTQGPYEQYF
d_call: NA; clone_size: NA; j_call: TRBJ2-6; v_call: TRBV5-1; cdr3_nt: TGCGCCAGCAGCCCGAACCTCTCTGGGGCCAACGTCCTGACTTTC; cdr3_aa: CASSPNLSGANVLTF
d_call: TRBD1; clone_size: NA; j_call: TRBJ1-2; v_call: TRBV29-1; cdr3_nt: TGCAGCGTTGAAGATCGTAACAGGGGGTTATATGGCTACACCTTC; cdr3_aa: CSVEDRNRGLYGYTF
d_call: TRBD2; clone_size: many; j_call: TRBJ2-3; v_call: TRBV7-2; cdr3_nt: TGTGCCAGCAGCTTAGAAGCGGGGGCCACAGATACGCAGTATTTT; cdr3_aa: CASSLEAGATDTQYF
d_call: TRBD1; clone_size: few; j_call: TRBJ2-2; v_call: TRBV6-2/TRBV6-3; cdr3_nt: TGTGCCAGCAGTTACCGACAGGGATGGACCGGGGAGCTGTTTTTT; cdr3_aa: CASSYRQGWTGELFF
d_call: NA; clone_size: many; j_call: TRBJ1-2; v_call: TRBV7-2; cdr3_nt: TGTGCCAGCTTCTCTCCGAGGGCCCTAGCTAACTATGGCTACACCTTC; cdr3_aa: CASFSPRALANYGYTF
d_call: NA; clone_size: few; j_call: TRBJ2-6; v_call: TRBV28; cdr3_nt: TGTGCCAGCAGTTACAGGGCTTCTGGGGCCAACGTCCTGACTTTC; cdr3_aa: CASSYRASGANVLTF
d_call: TRBD1; clone_size: many; j_call: TRBJ2-7; v_call: TRBV12-3/TRBV12-4; cdr3_nt: TGTGCCAGCAGTTCGGGACAGCTACACTCCTACGAGCAGTACTTC; cdr3_aa: CASSSGQLHSYEQYF
d_call: NA; clone_size: many; j_call: TRBJ1-1; v_call: TRBV6-1; cdr3_nt: TGTGCCTGGGGGTCGGCCACGAACACTGAAGCTTTCTTT; cdr3_aa: CAWGSATNTEAFF
d_call: NA; clone_size: many; j_call: TRBJ1-1; v_call: TRBV7-6; cdr3_nt: TGTGCCAGCAGCCCACCCAGAGAACCCCCATCCGTCACTGAAGCTTTCTTT; cdr3_aa: CASSPPREPPSVTEAFF
d_call: TRBD2; clone_size: NA; j_call: TRBJ2-5; v_call: TRBV5-1; cdr3_nt: TGCGCCAGCAGCCAGGGAATAGCGGGGGCGTACCAAGAGACCCAGTACTTC; cdr3_aa: CASSQGIAGAYQETQYF
d_call: NA; clone_size: few; j_call: TRBJ2-1; v_call: TRBV29-1; cdr3_nt: TGCAGCGCATCAGGGGGGCTTTCCAATGAGCAGTTCTTC; cdr3_aa: CSASGGLSNEQFF
d_call: TRBD1; clone_size: NA; j_call: TRBJ2-1; v_call: TRBV28; cdr3_nt: TGTGCCAGCAGTTTCAAAGGGACAGGGGGGGCACATGAGCAGTTCTTC; cdr3_aa: CASSFKGTGGAHEQFF
d_call: TRBD1; clone_size: few; j_call: TRBJ1-5; v_call: TRBV19; cdr3_nt: TGTGCCAGTCGGGACAGGATCAATCAGCCCCAGCATTTT; cdr3_aa: CASRDRINQPQHF
d_call: NA; clone_size: many; j_call: TRBJ2-4; v_call: TRBV7-2; cdr3_nt: TGTGCCAGCAGCTTAGCGCACCTAGCCAAAAACATTCAGTACTTC; cdr3_aa: CASSLAHLAKNIQYF
d_call: NA; clone_size: many; j_call: TRBJ1-2; v_call: TRBV28; cdr3_nt: TGTGCCAGCAGTCGCGCCCTTTTAAACTATGGCTACACCTTC; cdr3_aa: CASSRALLNYGYTF
d_call: TRBD1; clone_size: many; j_call: TRBJ1-6; v_call: TRBV12-5; cdr3_nt: TGTGCTAGTGGTTTGGCCCTCATGGACAGGGATAATTCACCCCTCCACTTT; cdr3_aa: CASGLALMDRDNSPLHF
d_call: TRBD2; clone_size: few; j_call: TRBJ2-5; v_call: TRBV12-3/TRBV12-4; cdr3_nt: TGTGCCAGCAGTTTAAATTTAGCGGGGGGCGACCAAGAGACCCAGTACTTC; cdr3_aa: CASSLNLAGGDQETQYF
d_call: NA; clone_size: NA; j_call: TRBJ2-1; v_call: TRBV5-6; cdr3_nt: TGTGCCAGCAGCTTGGGTAGATGGGGCACTTCCTACAATGAGCAGTTCTTC; cdr3_aa: CASSLGRWGTSYNEQFF
d_call: TRBD1; clone_size: NA; j_call: TRBJ2-1; v_call: TRBV7-2; cdr3_nt: TGTGCCAGCAGCTCACAGGGGACAGGGACCTACAATGAGCAGTTCTTC; cdr3_aa: CASSSQGTGTYNEQFF
d_call: NA; clone_size: many; j_call: TRBJ1-3; v_call: TRBV7-8; cdr3_nt: TGTGCCAGCAGCCAGAGAAGAAACACCATATATTTT; cdr3_aa: CASSQRRNTIYF
d_call: NA; clone_size: NA; j_call: TRBJ2-2; v_call: TRBV12-3/TRBV12-4; cdr3_nt: TGTGCCAGCAGTTCCTTGCCAGGGGTCGGGGAGCTGTTTTTT; cdr3_aa: CASSSLPGVGELFF
d_call: NA; clone_size: NA; j_call: TRBJ2-7; v_call: TRBV19; cdr3_nt: TGTGCCAGTAGCGCCGTGCGGGGATACGAGCAGTACTTC; cdr3_aa: CASSAVRGYEQYF